The T cell receptor beta chain described here comes from a study of T cell repertoires in cytomegalovirus infection. Study as a whole: Recently identified HLA-C-restricted and well-studied HLA-B-restricted CMV epitopes were used. Carrying CMV and the relevant HLA type showed in public TCR beta signatures.

General observations from the study: The ex vivo response showed dominance by HLA-C-restricted CMV-specific TCR beta clonotypes. Identification of carriers of CMV plus the relevant HLA was achieved through cumulative public TCR beta family frequency.

One entry per CDR3 protein, called by TCRdb with MiXCR from the reads. The sample yields some 54,000 distinct CDR3 sequences, less than 20% seen once. With respect to this clonotype: The antigen is unknown.

Between the trimmed V and J ends, which lost 6 bases and 0 bases, there was a span of 12 bases. This CDR3 is 16 amino acids long. In germline, CDR1 is MNHEY, CDR2 SVGEGT. The chain links TRBV6-2 or TRBV6-3 to TRBJ2-6; D possibly corresponds to TRBD1 (6 bases). Sample: CD8+ T cells from cultured PBMCs, taken from culture after CMV antigen stimulation. This receptor was obtained from a human donor in good health (CMV status not recorded). Some clones in this sample may be carry-over from other donors' samples. CDR3 nucleotide sequence: TGTGCCAGCAGGGGGGACATCAGCTCTGGGGCCAACGTCCTGACTTTC. As protein: CASRGDISSGANVLTF.